This TCR beta chain was recovered during a study of blood T cells in healthy people across ages (dated by TCRdb to 2015 to 2017). With regard to the full study: Template switching captured roughly one uniquely barcoded TCR beta cDNA molecule per two T cells in model experiments. To track age-related changes in TCR beta repertoire diversity, the study relied on deep sequencing normalized with unique cDNA molecular identifiers. The donors were split into four age groups: young (average around 16 years), middle-aged (over 35), aged (62) and long-lived (under 90). To avoid experimental bias, donors of different ages were distributed randomly across sequencing lanes. For two donors (one aged 18 to 29 and one aged 80 or older), the study analyzed two additional independent replicas of 1 million unique cDNA reads from the same blood draw.

The donors were 40 or so Caucasian individuals from Russia, aged roughly 6 to 100 years, who were systemically healthy. Ten milliliters of peripheral blood were drawn from each donor into EDTA-treated Vacutainer tubes. Ficoll-Paque density-gradient centrifugation was used to isolate PBMCs, with at least 6.5 million per sample. Total RNA was extracted from PBMCs with Trizol reagent, with at least 6 micrograms obtained per sample. Naive CD45RAhigh/CD27high T cell percentages were measured by flow cytometry on a PBMC aliquot from every donor. The library came from 5' RACE. TCRdb records Illumina HiSeq 2500 as the sequencer. A second roughly 6 to 12 cycle PCR used a sample-barcoded 5' primer and a J-beta primer mix. Each TCR beta cDNA molecule received a unique molecular identifier from a template-switch 5' adaptor carrying 12 random nucleotides. At least 2.5 million CDR3-containing paired-end reads were obtained from each sample. First-strand cDNA synthesis was performed from all RNA using the Mint cDNA synthesis kit, with priming by a TRBC-specific oligonucleotide. All cDNA was treated with uracil-DNA glycosylase and then went through a first 18-cycle PCR with the universal primers M1SS and BC2_uni_R. The source study handled its data this way. For normalization, 1 million high-quality reads, each with a distinct molecular identifier, were randomly selected from each sample. Instead of being binned into consensus sequences, reads that shared molecular identifiers were thrown out. MiTCR, set to a Q25 quality threshold and the strictest error-elimination algorithm, was used for CDR3 identification, clonotype clustering and error correction. A nonparametric unseen species model with Euler transformation was used to estimate lower-bound total TCR beta diversity. TCRdb reran the public reads through fastp at Q25 and MiXCR, keeping productive beta chains. Each CDR3 protein gets just one entry, which takes the most common genes and DNA from the rows behind it. The V and J calls, along with clone size, are taken from TCRdb and not from the paper's own processing. A total of 700,000 or so distinct CDR3 sequences appear in this sample, approximately 40% of them only once. The ten largest make up 25% to 30% of the sample.

As concerns this clonotype: Its antigen specificity is not known. It has no much larger one-base neighbor in the sample; base qualities were not kept.

The CDR3 measures 16 amino acids from cysteine to phenylalanine. Left in the record is the CDR3 DNA by itself, 48 bases read in frame from the first base. According to the germline V gene, CDR1 reads MDHEN and CDR2 reads SYDVKM. V is cut by 3 bases and J by 6 bases, and the space between the germline ends is 19 bases. On the study overall, not on this receptor specifically: Because profiling used bulk unsorted PBMCs, naive and antigen-experienced compartments could not be compared conclusively. Estimates of total diversity based on one million sequenced T cells were considered lower bounds and underestimates. As age increased, observed TCR beta diversity per million T cells dropped in a roughly linear way, and a significant reduction was already evident by age 40. Compared with the aged group, more naive CD4+ T cells, fewer expanded clones and increased TCR diversity were shown by the long-lived group, suggesting age selection. Donor CMV infection status was unknown, potentially confounding age-related changes in expanded clonotypes. Observed TCR beta diversity correlated strongly with the percentage of naive T cells measured by flow cytometry.

The source is an elderly man in good health. The V and J segments used are TRBV28 and TRBJ2-3; TRBD1 is a possible D gene, resting on 6 matching bases. The sample was blood. The CDR3 amino acid sequence is: CASSFTGQQRRDTQYF. The nucleotides read TGTGCCAGCAGTTTCACAGGGCAACAGAGAAGGGATACGCAGTATTTT.